This T cell receptor beta chain was sequenced during a study of chemoradiotherapy in HPV16-positive cancers. Study information: A couple of HPV16-positive patients' cells yielded candidate HPV-specific clones and common motifs. The study, taken as a whole, reports: During treatment, candidate HPV-specific clones and E7-related motifs expanded in tumor.

This clone was counted only a few times. Its antigen is unknown. Only in-frame clones appear in the TCRdb table, and some are missing; sequencing was by immunoSEQ multiplex PCR. The data show around 17,000 clones, nearly 70% seen once. The source was tumor tissue, collected from a patient who underwent chemoradiotherapy. The receptor was derived from a human donor with HPV-associated anogenital cancer.

CDR3 sequence: CASRQDGGGSPLHF. Written as DNA, the CDR3 is TGTGCCAGCCGCCAAGATGGGGGAGGTTCACCCCTCCACTTT. The chain is built from TRBV11-2 and TRBJ1-6; tentatively, D is TRBD1 (5 bases). Looked up from germline, CDR1 is SGHAT and CDR2 is FQNNGV. The CDR3 sequence is 14 residues long. V was clipped by 8 bases and J by 9 bases, with 17 bases between them.